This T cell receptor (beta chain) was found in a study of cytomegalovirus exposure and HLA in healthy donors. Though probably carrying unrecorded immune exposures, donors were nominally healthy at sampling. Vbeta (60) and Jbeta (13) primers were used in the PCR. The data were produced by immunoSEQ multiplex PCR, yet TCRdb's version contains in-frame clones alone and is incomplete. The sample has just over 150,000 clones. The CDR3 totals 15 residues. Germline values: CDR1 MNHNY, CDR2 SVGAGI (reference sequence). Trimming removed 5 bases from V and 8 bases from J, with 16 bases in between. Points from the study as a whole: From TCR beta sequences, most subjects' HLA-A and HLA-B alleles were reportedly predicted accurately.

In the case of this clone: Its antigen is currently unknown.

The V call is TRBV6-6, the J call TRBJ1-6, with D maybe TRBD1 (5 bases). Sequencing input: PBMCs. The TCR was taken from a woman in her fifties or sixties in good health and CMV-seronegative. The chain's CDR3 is CASSEKRGLDSPLHF. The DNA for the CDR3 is TGTGCCAGCAGTGAGAAAAGGGGTTTGGATTCACCCCTCCACTTT.